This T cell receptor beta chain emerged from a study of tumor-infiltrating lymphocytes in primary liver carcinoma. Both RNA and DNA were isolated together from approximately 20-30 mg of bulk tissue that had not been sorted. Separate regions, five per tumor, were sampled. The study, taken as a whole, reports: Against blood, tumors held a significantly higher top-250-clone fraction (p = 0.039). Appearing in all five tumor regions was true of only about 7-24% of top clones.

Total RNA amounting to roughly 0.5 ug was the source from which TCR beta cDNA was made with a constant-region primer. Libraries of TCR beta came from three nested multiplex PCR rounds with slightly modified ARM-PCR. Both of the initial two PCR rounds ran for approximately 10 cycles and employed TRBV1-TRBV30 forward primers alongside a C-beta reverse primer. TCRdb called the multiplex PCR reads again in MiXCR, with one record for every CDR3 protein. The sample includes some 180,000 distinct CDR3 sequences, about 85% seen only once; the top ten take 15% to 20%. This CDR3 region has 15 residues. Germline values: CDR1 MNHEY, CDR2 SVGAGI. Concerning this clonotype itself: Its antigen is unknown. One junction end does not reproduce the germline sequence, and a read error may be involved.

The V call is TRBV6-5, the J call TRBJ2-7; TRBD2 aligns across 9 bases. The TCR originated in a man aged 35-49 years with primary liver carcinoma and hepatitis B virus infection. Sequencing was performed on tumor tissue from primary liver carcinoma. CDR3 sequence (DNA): TGTGTCAGCAGTTGGATTAGCGGGAGCTCCTACGAGCAGTACTTC. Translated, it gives CVSSWISGSSYEQYF.